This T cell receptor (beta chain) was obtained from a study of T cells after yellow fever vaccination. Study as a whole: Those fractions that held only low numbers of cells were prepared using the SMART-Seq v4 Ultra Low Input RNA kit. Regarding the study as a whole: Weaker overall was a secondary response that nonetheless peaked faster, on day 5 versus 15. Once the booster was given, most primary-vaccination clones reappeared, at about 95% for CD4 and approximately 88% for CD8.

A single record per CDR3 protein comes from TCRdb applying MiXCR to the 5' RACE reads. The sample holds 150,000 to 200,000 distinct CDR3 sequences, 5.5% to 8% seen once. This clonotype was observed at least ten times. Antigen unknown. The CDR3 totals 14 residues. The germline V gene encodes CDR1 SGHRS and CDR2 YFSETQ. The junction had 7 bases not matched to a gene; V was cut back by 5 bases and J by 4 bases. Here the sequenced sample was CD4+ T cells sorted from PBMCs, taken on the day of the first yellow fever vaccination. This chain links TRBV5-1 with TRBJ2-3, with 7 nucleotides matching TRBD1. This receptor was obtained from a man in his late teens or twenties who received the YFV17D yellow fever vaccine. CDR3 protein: CASSKTGTADTQYF. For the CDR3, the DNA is TGCGCCAGCAGTAAGACAGGGACGGCAGATACGCAGTATTTT.